The 20 T cell receptor beta chains below all came from one sample that was sequenced in a study of T cell repertoires in cytomegalovirus infection. TCRdb redid the calling of the reads with MiXCR, one entry per CDR3 protein. The repertoire holds roughly 730,000 distinct CDR3 sequences, with around a third as singletons. Their specific antigens are unknown. The sequenced sample was cultured PBMCs, obtained from culture after CMV antigen stimulation. The receptor set was obtained from a human donor in good health (CMV status not recorded). Some clones in this sample may be carry-over from other donors' samples.

This clonotype was detected ten times or more. The chain joins TRBV7-2 to TRBJ2-5; TRBD1 aligns across 8 bases. The germline V gene has CDR1 SGHTA and CDR2 FQGNSA. Trimming took 6 bases from V and 1 from J; bases not matched to a gene: 4. The CDR3 contains 14 residues. DNA for the CDR3: TGTGCCAGCAGTCCCCAGGGGGCCCAAGAGACCCAGTACTTC. As protein: CASSPQGAQETQYF.

The rearrangement links TRBV4-1 to TRBJ1-2, with D tentatively TRBD1 (6 bases). Germline V gene sequence: CDR1 MGHRA, CDR2 YSYEKL. V shed 0 bases and J shed 6 bases, with 20 bases lying between them. The CDR3 consists of 17 residues. The CDR3 DNA is TGCGCCAGCAGCCAAGACCCAGGGACATTTTTGAACAATGGCTACACCTTC. It encodes CASSQDPGTFLNNGYTF.

The chain is built from TRBV6-1 and TRBJ2-1; D may be TRBD1 or TRBD2 (5 bases each). The CDR3 length is 16 residues. Germline CDR1 MNHNS, CDR2 SASEGT. Trimming left V 7 bases short and J 2 bases short, with 18 bases between. The DNA for the CDR3 is TGTGCCAGCACCGAAAAGTTAGCGACAGCCTACAATGAGCAGTTCTTC. This gives the protein CASTEKLATAYNEQFF.

This clonotype was counted between two and nine times. V is TRBV7-6 and J is TRBJ1-5; D is unclear. Between the trimmed V and J ends, which lost 5 bases and 2 bases, there was a span of 19 bases. The CDR3 covers 17 residues. Germline V gene data show CDR1 as SGHVS and CDR2 as FNYEAQ. The CDR3 DNA sequence: TGTGCCAGCAGCCCCGGAAAAACCTTCGCGGGCAATCAGCCCCAGCATTTT. This sequence encodes CASSPGKTFAGNQPQHF. Combining the CDR3 with reference TRBV7-6 and TRBJ1-5 gives the whole variable domain GAGVSQSPRYKVTKRGQDVALRCDPISGHVSLYWYRQALGQGPEFLTYFNYEAQQDKSGLPNDRFSAERPEGSISTLTIQRTEQRDSAMYRCASSPGKTFAGNQPQHFGDGTRLSIL.

This chain joins TRBV5-4 and TRBJ2-1, with D tentatively TRBD2 (6 bases). Trimming cost V 1 base and J 7 bases, with 9 bases left between them. This CDR3 contains 13 residues. Per the germline V gene, CDR1 is SGHNT and CDR2 is YYREEE (reference sequence). The CDR3 is CASSLSTRNEQFF. Written as DNA, the CDR3 is TGTGCCAGCAGCTTGTCGACTAGAAATGAGCAGTTCTTC. The variable domain in full, completed from reference TRBV5-4 and TRBJ2-1, reads ETGVTQSPTHLIKTRGQQVTLRCSSQSGHNTVSWYQQALGQGPQFIFQYYREEENGRGNFPPRFSGLQFPNYSSELNVNALELDDSALYLCASSLSTRNEQFFGPGTRLTVL.

This clonotype was seen more than once but under ten times. The CDR3, as DNA: TGCAGTGCTAGAGATCCCGGGACAGGGGAAGATACGCAGTATTTT. This codes for CSARDPGTGEDTQYF. The J gene is TRBJ2-3, the V gene TRBV20-1, with TRBD1 matching 10 bases. The germline V gene has CDR1 DFQATT and CDR2 SNEGSKA (reference sequence). This CDR3 region has 15 residues. V shed 0 bases and J 5 bases; nucleotides not matched to a gene: 5.

This clonotype was detected many times. The rearrangement joins TRBV7-2 to TRBJ2-1, with 9 bases fitting TRBD2. V shed 5 bases, J shed 8 bases, and the junction held 22 bases outside the gene matches. Per germline, CDR1 SGHTA and CDR2 FQGNSA. This CDR3 is 19 amino acids long. Here the CDR3 reads CASSPRGSGGGAIFDEQFF. The CDR3 coding sequence is TGTGCCAGCAGCCCCCGTGGGTCGGGCGGGGGGGCAATATTCGATGAGCAGTTCTTC. Complete variable domain (other parts from reference TRBV7-2 and TRBJ2-1): GAGVSQSPSNKVTEKGKDVELRCDPISGHTALYWYRQSLGQGLEFLIYFQGNSAPDKSGLPSDRFSAERTGGSVSTLTIQRTQQEDSAVYLCASSPRGSGGGAIFDEQFFGPGTRLTVL.

The rearrangement uses TRBV18 and TRBJ2-1, with D possibly matching TRBD1 (5 bases). Trimming took off 6 bases at V and 5 bases at J, with 11 bases between the two ends. From germline, CDR1 is KGHSH and CDR2 LQKENI. The CDR3 runs to 13 residues. The CDR3 protein is CASSQGADNEQFF. The CDR3 bases are TGTGCCAGCTCCCAAGGGGCAGACAATGAGCAGTTCTTC. The variable domain in full, with the rest retrieved from reference TRBV18 and TRBJ2-1, is NAGVMQNPRHLVRRRGQEARLRCSPMKGHSHVYWYRQLPEEGLKFMVYLQKENIIDESGMPKERFSAEFPKEGPSILRIQQVVRGDSAAYFCASSQGADNEQFFGPGTRLTVL.

This chain links TRBV6-2 or TRBV6-3 with TRBJ1-1; D is uncertain. This CDR3 has 14 residues. Trimming took off 5 bases at V and 1 base at J, with 11 bases between the two ends. Germline lookup yields CDR1 MNHEY and CDR2 SVGEGT. The CDR3 is CASSGRLWNTEAFF. The CDR3 DNA follows: TGTGCCAGCAGTGGGAGGTTGTGGAACACTGAAGCTTTCTTT.

CDR3 DNA sequence: TGTGCCAGCAGCTTAGCCACCACCGGACCTTCCGGGGAGCAGTACTTC. This sequence encodes CASSLATTGPSGEQYF. The chain recombines TRBV7-3 with TRBJ2-7, with D unclear. The germline V and J ends were trimmed by 2 bases and 7 bases, with 21 bases remaining between them. The germline V gene has CDR1 SGHTA and CDR2 FQGTGA. This CDR3 has 16 residues.

The chain links TRBV7-9 to TRBJ1-5; TRBD1 aligns across 7 bases. V dropped 5 bases and J dropped 6; count of bases not matched to a gene: 7. This CDR3 contains 14 residues. CDR1 and CDR2 (germline): SEHNR, FQNEAQ (reference sequence). Here the CDR3 DNA reads TGTGCCAGCAGCGTGACAGGGTCGGTTCAGCCCCAGCATTTT. It translates to CASSVTGSVQPQHF.

This clonotype has more than one count but fewer than ten. V gene TRBV7-8 combines with J gene TRBJ2-3; 9 positions match TRBD2. The germline V gene encodes CDR1 SGHVS and CDR2 FQNEAQ. The CDR3 covers 13 residues. With V trimmed by 5 bases and J by 11 bases, 8 bases remained unmatched. The CDR3 protein is CASSVDSGGGQYF. The CDR3 region has the DNA TGTGCCAGCAGCGTCGATAGCGGGGGAGGGCAGTATTTT. The whole variable domain, remainder taken from reference TRBV7-8 and TRBJ2-3, is GAGVSQSPRYKVAKRGQDVALRCDPISGHVSLFWYQQALGQGPEFLTYFQNEAQLDKSGLPSDRFFAERPEGSVSTLKIQRTQQEDSAVYLCASSVDSGGGQYFGPGTRLTVL.

V gene TRBV4-1 combines with J gene TRBJ2-7; D is undetermined. CDR3 length: 15 residues. V was shortened by 1 base and J by 3 bases, with 13 bases between the two germline ends. CDR1 is MGHRA and CDR2 is YSYEKL in the germline V gene. The CDR3 loop is CASSQVGRRNYEQYF. The CDR3 DNA follows: TGCGCCAGCAGCCAAGTGGGTCGGCGGAACTACGAGCAGTACTTC.

This rearrangement joins TRBV5-1 to TRBJ1-2; 11 bases fit TRBD1. CDR1 is SGHRS, CDR2 YFSETQ, per germline. Losses at the gene ends were 0 bases for V and 10 bases for J; bases not matched to a gene: 8. This CDR3 region has 15 residues. CDR3: CASSLGTGGQRAYTF. The CDR3, as DNA: TGCGCCAGCAGCTTGGGGACAGGGGGCCAGAGGGCCTACACCTTC.

This clonotype turned up a few times. J is TRBJ2-7 and V is TRBV7-2, with 11 nucleotides matching TRBD2. Germline V CDR1 and CDR2: SGHTA, FQGNSA. The length of the CDR3 is 13 residues. V dropped 4 bases and J dropped 7; count of bases not matched to a gene: 3. CDR3 coding DNA: TGTGCCAGCAGCTCCTCTAGCGGGAGGGAGCAGTACTTC. Its translation is CASSSSSGREQYF.

V usage is TRBV2 and J usage is TRBJ2-3, with 9 bases aligning to TRBD2. In germline, CDR1 is SNHLY, CDR2 FYNNEI. CDR3 size: 18 residues. The junction had 16 bases not matched to a gene; V was cut back by 6 bases and J by 3 bases. CDR3 sequence reads: CASSMPRTDSGSTDTQYF. Written as DNA, the CDR3 is TGTGCCAGCAGCATGCCCCGTACCGATAGCGGGAGTACAGATACGCAGTATTTT.

This clonotype has a count of ten or more. The gene calls are TRBV6-1 and TRBJ1-4; D perhaps matches TRBD1 (6 bases). Per the germline V gene, CDR1 is MNHNS and CDR2 is SASEGT. V was clipped by 5 bases and J by 8 bases, with 9 bases between them. There are 12 residues in the CDR3. The DNA for the CDR3 is TGTGCCAGCAGTCGAACAGGGGAAAAACTGTTTTTT. Translation: CASSRTGEKLFF.

This clonotype was seen a handful of times. The rearrangement links TRBV4-3 to TRBJ1-2; 10 bases fit TRBD1. From germline, CDR1 is LGHNA and CDR2 YSLEER. V dropped 4 bases and J dropped 2; count of bases not matched to a gene: 4. This CDR3 comprises 15 residues. The CDR3 loop is CASSRSGQGNYGYTF. CDR3 DNA: TGCGCCAGCAGCCGTTCGGGACAGGGGAACTATGGCTACACCTTC.

V is TRBV7-2 and J is TRBJ2-1; 9 bases match TRBD1. In germline, CDR1 is SGHTA, CDR2 FQGNSA. This CDR3 spans 13 amino acids. Losses at the gene ends were 0 bases for V and 15 bases for J; bases not matched to a gene: 6. The CDR3 is CASSLATGTGPFF. As DNA, the CDR3 is TGTGCCAGCAGCTTAGCAACCGGGACAGGGCCGTTCTTC.

The chain uses TRBV18 and TRBJ1-5; D unclear. CDR1 and CDR2 from the germline V gene are KGHSH and LQKENI. The ends were cut back, 3 bases at V and 4 bases at J, with 7 bases in the middle. There are 13 residues in the CDR3. The DNA of the CDR3 is TGTGCCAGCTCACCGACCTTAAATCAGCCCCAGCATTTT. It yields the protein CASSPTLNQPQHF.